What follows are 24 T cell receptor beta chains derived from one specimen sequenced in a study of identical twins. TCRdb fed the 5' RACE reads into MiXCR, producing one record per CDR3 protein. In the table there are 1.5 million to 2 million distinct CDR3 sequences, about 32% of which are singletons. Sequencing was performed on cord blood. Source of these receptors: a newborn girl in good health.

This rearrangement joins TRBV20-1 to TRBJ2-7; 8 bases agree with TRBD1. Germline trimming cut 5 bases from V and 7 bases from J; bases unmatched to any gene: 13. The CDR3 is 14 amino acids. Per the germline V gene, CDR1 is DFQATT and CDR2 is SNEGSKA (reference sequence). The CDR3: CSALLGQGYNEQYF. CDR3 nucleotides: TGCAGTGCTCTCCTAGGACAGGGCTACAATGAGCAGTACTTC.

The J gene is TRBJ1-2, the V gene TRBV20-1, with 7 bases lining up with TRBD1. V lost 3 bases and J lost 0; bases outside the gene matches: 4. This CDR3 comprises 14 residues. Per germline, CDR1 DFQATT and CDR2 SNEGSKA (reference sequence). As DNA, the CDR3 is TGCAGTGCTAGTAGGGGACAGACTAACTATGGCTACACCTTC. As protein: CSASRGQTNYGYTF.

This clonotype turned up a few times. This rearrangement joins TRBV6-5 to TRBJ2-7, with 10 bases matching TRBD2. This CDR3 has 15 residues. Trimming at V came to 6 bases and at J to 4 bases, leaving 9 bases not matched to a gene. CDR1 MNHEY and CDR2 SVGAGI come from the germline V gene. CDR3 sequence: CASRPGVAGGYEQYF. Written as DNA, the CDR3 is TGTGCCAGCAGACCCGGGGTAGCGGGAGGATACGAGCAGTACTTC.

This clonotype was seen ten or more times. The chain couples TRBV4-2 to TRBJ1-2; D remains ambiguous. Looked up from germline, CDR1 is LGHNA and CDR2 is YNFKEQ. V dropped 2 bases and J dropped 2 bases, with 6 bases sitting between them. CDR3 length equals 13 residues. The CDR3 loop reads CASSQPDNYGYTF. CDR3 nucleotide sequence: TGTGCCAGCAGCCAACCTGACAACTATGGCTACACCTTC.

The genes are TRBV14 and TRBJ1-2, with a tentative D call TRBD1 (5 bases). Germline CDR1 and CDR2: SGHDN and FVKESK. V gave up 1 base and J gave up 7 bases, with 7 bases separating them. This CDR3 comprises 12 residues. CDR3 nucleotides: TGTGCCAGCAGCCAAGCCAGGGTTGGCTACACCTTC. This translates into CASSQARVGYTF.

The CDR3, as DNA: TGCGCCAGCAGCTTTACCGGGACGCTCACAGATACGCAGTATTTT. Protein sequence: CASSFTGTLTDTQYF. This chain links TRBV5-1 with TRBJ2-3, with D perhaps TRBD1 or TRBD2 (5 bases each). This CDR3 spans 15 amino acids. Per germline, CDR1 SGHRS and CDR2 YFSETQ. With 2 bases removed from V and 2 bases from J, the gap between germline ends came to 12 bases. The complete variable domain, with remaining parts taken from reference TRBV5-1 and TRBJ2-3, reads KAGVTQTPRYLIKTRGQQVTLSCSPISGHRSVSWYQQTPGQGLQFLFEYFSETQRNKGNFPGRFSGRQFSNSRSEMNVSTLELGDSALYLCASSFTGTLTDTQYFGPGTRLTVL.

CDR3 protein: CASSSGQGIEKLFF. The CDR3 DNA reads as TGTGCCAGCAGCTCCGGACAGGGGATTGAAAAACTGTTTTTT. The chain recombines TRBV7-2 with TRBJ1-4; 9 positions agree with TRBD1. This CDR3 has 14 residues. V was pared by 4 bases and J by 7 bases, with 4 bases of the junction left unmatched. Per the germline V gene, CDR1 is SGHTA and CDR2 is FQGNSA.

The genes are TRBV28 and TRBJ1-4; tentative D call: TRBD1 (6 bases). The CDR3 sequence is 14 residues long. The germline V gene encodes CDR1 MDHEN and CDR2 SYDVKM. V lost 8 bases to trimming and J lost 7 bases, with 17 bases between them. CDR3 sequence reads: CASGRTARVEKLFF. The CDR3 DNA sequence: TGTGCCAGCGGACGGACAGCCCGAGTTGAAAAACTGTTTTTT.

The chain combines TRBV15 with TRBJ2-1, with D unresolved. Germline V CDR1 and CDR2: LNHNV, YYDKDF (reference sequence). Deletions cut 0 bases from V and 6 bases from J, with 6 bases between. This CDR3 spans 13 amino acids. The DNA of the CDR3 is TGTGCCACCAGCAGAGATACGAGCAATGAGCAGTTCTTC. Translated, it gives CATSRDTSNEQFF.

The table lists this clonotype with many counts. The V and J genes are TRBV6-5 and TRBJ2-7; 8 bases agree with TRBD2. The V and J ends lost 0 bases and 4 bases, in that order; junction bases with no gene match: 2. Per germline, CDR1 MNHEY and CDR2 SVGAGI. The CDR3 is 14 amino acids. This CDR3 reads CASSYSRLAYEQYF. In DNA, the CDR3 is TGTGCCAGCAGTTACTCCAGACTAGCGTACGAGCAGTACTTC.

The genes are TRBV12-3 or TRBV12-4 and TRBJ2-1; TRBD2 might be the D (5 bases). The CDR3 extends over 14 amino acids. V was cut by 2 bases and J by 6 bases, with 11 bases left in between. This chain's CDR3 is CASSLFWAGNEQFF. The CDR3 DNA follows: TGTGCCAGCAGTTTATTCTGGGCGGGCAATGAGCAGTTCTTC.

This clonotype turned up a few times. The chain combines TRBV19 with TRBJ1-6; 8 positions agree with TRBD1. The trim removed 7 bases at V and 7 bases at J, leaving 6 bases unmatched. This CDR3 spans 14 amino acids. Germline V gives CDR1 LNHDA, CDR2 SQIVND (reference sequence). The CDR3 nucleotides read TGTGCCAGTAAACCGGGACAGGAGAATTCACCCCTCCACTTT. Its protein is CASKPGQENSPLHF. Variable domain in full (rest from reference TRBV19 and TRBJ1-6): DGGITQSPKYLFRKEGQNVTLSCEQNLNHDAMYWYRQDPGQGLRLIYYSQIVNDFQKGDIAEGYSVSREKKESFPLTVTSAQKNPTAFYLCASKPGQENSPLHFGNGTRLTVT.

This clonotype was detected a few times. The CDR3 nucleotides are TGTGCCATCAGTGAGCCGGGACAGGGCCCTCCTGGTACGCAGTATTTT. It yields the protein CAISEPGQGPPGTQYF. The chain carries TRBV10-3 and TRBJ2-3; TRBD1 matches at 9 bases. V was clipped by 2 bases and J by 8 bases; unmatched bases: 11. Germline assignment: CDR1 ENHRY and CDR2 SYGVKD. The CDR3 has 16 amino acids.

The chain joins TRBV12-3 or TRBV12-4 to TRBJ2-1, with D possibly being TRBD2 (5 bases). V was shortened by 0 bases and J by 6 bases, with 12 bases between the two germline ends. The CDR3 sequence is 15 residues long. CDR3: CASSLAGRMGNEQFF. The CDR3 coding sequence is TGTGCCAGCAGTTTAGCAGGGAGAATGGGCAATGAGCAGTTCTTC.

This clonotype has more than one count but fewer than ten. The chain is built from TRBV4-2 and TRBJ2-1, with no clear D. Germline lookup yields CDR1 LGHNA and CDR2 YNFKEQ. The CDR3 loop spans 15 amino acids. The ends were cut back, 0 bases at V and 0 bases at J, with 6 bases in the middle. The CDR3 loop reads CASSQEGASYNEQFF. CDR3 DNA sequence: TGTGCCAGCAGCCAAGAGGGCGCCTCCTACAATGAGCAGTTCTTC.

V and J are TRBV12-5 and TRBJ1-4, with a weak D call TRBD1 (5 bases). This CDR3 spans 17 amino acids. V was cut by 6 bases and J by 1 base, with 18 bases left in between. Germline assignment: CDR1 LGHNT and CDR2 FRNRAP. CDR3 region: CASGPRQSLRTNEKLFF. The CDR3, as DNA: TGTGCTAGTGGGCCTCGACAGAGCCTAAGAACTAATGAAAAACTGTTTTTT.

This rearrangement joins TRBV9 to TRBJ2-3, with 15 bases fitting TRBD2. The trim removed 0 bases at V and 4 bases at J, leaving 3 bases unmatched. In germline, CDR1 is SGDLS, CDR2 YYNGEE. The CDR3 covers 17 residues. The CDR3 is CASSVGGLAGGADTQYF. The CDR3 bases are TGTGCCAGCAGCGTAGGGGGACTAGCGGGAGGTGCAGATACGCAGTATTTT. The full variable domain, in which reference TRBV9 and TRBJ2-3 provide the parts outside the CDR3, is DSGVTQTPKHLITATGQRVTLRCSPRSGDLSVYWYQQSLDQGLQFLIQYYNGEERAKGNILERFSAQQFPDLHSELNLSSLELGDSALYFCASSVGGLAGGADTQYFGPGTRLTVL.

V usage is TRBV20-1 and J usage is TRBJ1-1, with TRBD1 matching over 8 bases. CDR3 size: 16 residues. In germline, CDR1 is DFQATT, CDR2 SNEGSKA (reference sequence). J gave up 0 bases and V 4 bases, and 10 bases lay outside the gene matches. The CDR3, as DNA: TGCAGTGCTAAACTCCGGGACAGGCTACTGAACACTGAAGCTTTCTTT. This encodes CSAKLRDRLLNTEAFF.

This CDR3 is CSVEMTALNTEAFF. CDR3 DNA sequence: TGCAGCGTTGAGATGACGGCGCTGAACACTGAAGCTTTCTTT. The chain recombines TRBV29-1 with TRBJ1-1; D is unresolved. The V and J ends lost 3 bases and 0 bases respectively, with 11 bases between them. Germline V gene data show CDR1 as SQVTM and CDR2 as ANQGSEA. The CDR3 length is 14 residues.

The CDR3 DNA reads TGTGCCAGCAGCTTAATCGACAGGGGGCGCACCGGGGAGCTGTTTTTT. Translating gives CASSLIDRGRTGELFF. The V and J genes are TRBV7-2 and TRBJ2-2, with 10 bases identical to TRBD1. The CDR3 is made up of 16 amino acids. V shed 2 bases, J shed 4 bases, and the junction held 4 bases outside the gene matches. The germline gives CDR1 SGHTA, CDR2 FQGNSA.

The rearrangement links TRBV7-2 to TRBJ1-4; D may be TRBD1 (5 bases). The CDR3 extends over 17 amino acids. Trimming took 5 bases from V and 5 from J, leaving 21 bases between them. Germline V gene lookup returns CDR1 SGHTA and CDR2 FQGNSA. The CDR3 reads CASSLKRAGPLNEKLFF. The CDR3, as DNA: TGTGCCAGCAGCCTTAAAAGGGCAGGGCCCTTAAATGAAAAACTGTTTTTT.

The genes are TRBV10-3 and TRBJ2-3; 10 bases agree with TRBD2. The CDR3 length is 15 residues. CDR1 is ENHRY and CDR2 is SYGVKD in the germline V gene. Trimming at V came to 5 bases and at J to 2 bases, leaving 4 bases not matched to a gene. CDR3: CAISLSGGTTDTQYF. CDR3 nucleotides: TGTGCCATCAGTCTTAGCGGGGGGACCACAGATACGCAGTATTTT.

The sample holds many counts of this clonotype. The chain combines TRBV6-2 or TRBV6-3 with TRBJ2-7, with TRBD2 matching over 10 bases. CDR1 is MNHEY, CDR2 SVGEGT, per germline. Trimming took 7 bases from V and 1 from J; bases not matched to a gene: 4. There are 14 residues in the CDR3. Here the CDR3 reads CASIRTSGSYEQYF. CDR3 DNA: TGTGCCAGCATCAGGACTAGCGGATCCTACGAGCAGTACTTC.

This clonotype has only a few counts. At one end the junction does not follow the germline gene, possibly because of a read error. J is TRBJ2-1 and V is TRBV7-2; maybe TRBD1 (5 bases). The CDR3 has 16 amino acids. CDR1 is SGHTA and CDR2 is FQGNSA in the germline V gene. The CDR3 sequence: CASTLGVSLWYNEQFF. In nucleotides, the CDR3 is TGTGCCAGCACCTTAGGGGTTTCCCTCTGGTACAATGAGCAGTTCTTC.